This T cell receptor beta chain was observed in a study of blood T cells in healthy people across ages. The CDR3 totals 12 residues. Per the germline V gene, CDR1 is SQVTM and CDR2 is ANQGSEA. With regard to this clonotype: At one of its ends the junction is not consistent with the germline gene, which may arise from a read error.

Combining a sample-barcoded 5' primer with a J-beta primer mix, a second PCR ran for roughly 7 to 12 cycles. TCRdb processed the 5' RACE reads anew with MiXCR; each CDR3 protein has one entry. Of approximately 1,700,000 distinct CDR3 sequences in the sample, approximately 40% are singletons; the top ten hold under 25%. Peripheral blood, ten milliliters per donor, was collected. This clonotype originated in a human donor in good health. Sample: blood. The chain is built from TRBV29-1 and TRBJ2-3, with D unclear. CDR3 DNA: TGCAGCGTTGGGGTTGGCACAGATGCGCAGTATTTT. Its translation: CSVGVGTDAQYF.